These T cell receptor beta chains were read from a single sample in a study of blood T cell repertoires in COVID-19. This table comes from immunoSEQ multiplex PCR, and its TCRdb copy is limited to in-frame clones, with some not included. The sample has 60,000 or so clones, 65% to 80% seen once. Sequencing was done on a sample of peripheral blood. These receptors all come from a man aged 25 to 40 with COVID-19, enrolled during active disease. Both conserved end residues are part of each CDR3. Fields, in order: CDR3 protein, CDR3 DNA, V gene, D gene, clone size, J gene. D genes are given only for firm matches. A row's size may be missing; if present it is once, few, many or a size class.

cdr3_aa: CASSVRGRETQYF
cdr3_nt: TGTGCCAGCAGTGTAAGGGGGCGAGAGACCCAGTACTTC
v_call: TRBV2
d_call: TRBD1
clone_size: NA
j_call: TRBJ2-5

cdr3_aa: CATQGLAGPRRNEQFF
cdr3_nt: TGTGCCACCCAGGGACTAGCGGGCCCCCGGAGGAATGAGCAGTTCTTC
v_call: TRBV28
d_call: TRBD2
clone_size: NA
j_call: TRBJ2-1

cdr3_aa: CASSLVTGGSYNEQFF
cdr3_nt: TGTGCCAGCAGCTTAGTGACAGGGGGCTCCTACAATGAGCAGTTCTTC
v_call: TRBV7-2
d_call: TRBD1
clone_size: few
j_call: TRBJ2-1

cdr3_aa: CSTTGGTEAFF
cdr3_nt: TGCAGCACAACAGGGGGCACTGAAGCTTTCTTT
v_call: TRBV29-1
d_call: TRBD1
clone_size: NA
j_call: TRBJ1-1

cdr3_aa: CASSHGGRAHNEQFF
cdr3_nt: TGTGCCAGCAGCCATGGCGGGAGGGCCCACAATGAGCAGTTCTTC
v_call: TRBV3-1/TRBV3-2
d_call: TRBD2
clone_size: NA
j_call: TRBJ2-1

cdr3_aa: CASSLNGAGIQYF
cdr3_nt: TGTGCCAGCAGCTTGAATGGAGCGGGCATTCAGTACTTC
v_call: TRBV5-4
d_call: NA
clone_size: NA
j_call: TRBJ2-4

cdr3_aa: CASSSHATGSGANVLTF
cdr3_nt: TGTGCCAGCTCCTCCCACGCTACGGGCTCTGGGGCCAACGTCCTGACTTTC
v_call: TRBV13
d_call: NA
clone_size: NA
j_call: TRBJ2-6

cdr3_aa: CASSSFTGVAGVETQYF
cdr3_nt: TGTGCCAGCAGCTCCTTTACGGGTGTGGCGGGAGTTGAGACCCAGTACTTC
v_call: TRBV11-3
d_call: TRBD2
clone_size: NA
j_call: TRBJ2-5

cdr3_aa: CASSLTGVIYNEQFF
cdr3_nt: TGTGCCAGCAGCTTAACGGGGGTGATATACAATGAGCAGTTCTTC
v_call: TRBV7-2
d_call: NA
clone_size: NA
j_call: TRBJ2-1

cdr3_aa: CASSDHGLAPGELFF
cdr3_nt: TGTGCCAGCAGTGACCACGGACTAGCCCCCGGGGAGCTGTTTTTT
v_call: TRBV27
d_call: TRBD2
clone_size: NA
j_call: TRBJ2-2

cdr3_aa: CASSEGRGLWNEQFF
cdr3_nt: TGTGCCAGCAGTGAAGGCAGGGGGCTCTGGAATGAGCAGTTCTTC
v_call: TRBV25-1
d_call: TRBD1
clone_size: NA
j_call: TRBJ2-1

cdr3_aa: CAWTIGTSPYNEQFF
cdr3_nt: TGTGCCTGGACCATCGGGACTTCCCCCTACAATGAGCAGTTCTTC
v_call: TRBV30
d_call: NA
clone_size: NA
j_call: TRBJ2-1

cdr3_aa: CASSLEREGFRGELFF
cdr3_nt: TGTGCCAGCAGCTTAGAGCGGGAGGGCTTTCGCGGGGAGCTGTTTTTT
v_call: TRBV7-9
d_call: TRBD2
clone_size: once
j_call: TRBJ2-2

cdr3_aa: CATRGPIQGSGYTF
cdr3_nt: TGTGCCACCAGGGGCCCCATCCAGGGATCTGGCTACACCTTC
v_call: TRBV24-1
d_call: NA
clone_size: NA
j_call: TRBJ1-2

cdr3_aa: CASRGPGTAQYF
cdr3_nt: TGTGCCAGCAGGGGGCCTGGAACCGCGCAGTACTTC
v_call: TRBV12-3/TRBV12-4
d_call: NA
clone_size: NA
j_call: TRBJ2-7

cdr3_aa: CASSAGGTGSYSGYTF
cdr3_nt: TGTGCCAGCAGTGCCGGGGGGACAGGGAGTTACTCTGGCTACACCTTC
v_call: TRBV6-1
d_call: TRBD1
clone_size: NA
j_call: TRBJ1-2

cdr3_aa: CASSIGQGAVGTDTQYF
cdr3_nt: TGTGCCAGTAGTATAGGGCAGGGGGCAGTTGGCACAGATACGCAGTATTTT
v_call: TRBV19
d_call: TRBD1
clone_size: once
j_call: TRBJ2-3

cdr3_aa: CASSPTSGEAETQYF
cdr3_nt: TGTGCCAGCAGCCCGACTAGCGGGGAAGCAGAGACCCAGTACTTC
v_call: TRBV7-9
d_call: TRBD2
clone_size: NA
j_call: TRBJ2-5

cdr3_aa: CASGSGFGYTF
cdr3_nt: TGTGCCAGCGGCTCGGGGTTTGGCTACACCTTC
v_call: TRBV27
d_call: NA
clone_size: NA
j_call: TRBJ1-2

cdr3_aa: CASSQEPPGRGNYGYTF
cdr3_nt: TGTGCCAGCAGCCAAGAACCCCCGGGCAGGGGAAACTATGGCTACACCTTC
v_call: TRBV3-1/TRBV3-2
d_call: NA
clone_size: few
j_call: TRBJ1-2

cdr3_aa: CASSGKPGQPYEQYF
cdr3_nt: TGTGCCAGTAGTGGGAAGCCGGGACAGCCCTACGAGCAGTACTTC
v_call: TRBV19
d_call: TRBD1
clone_size: NA
j_call: TRBJ2-7

cdr3_aa: CASRDRGPTDTQYF
cdr3_nt: TGCGCCAGCAGGGACAGGGGGCCCACAGATACGCAGTATTTT
v_call: TRBV4-1
d_call: TRBD1
clone_size: NA
j_call: TRBJ2-3

cdr3_aa: CASSLPTGKPGNTIYF
cdr3_nt: TGTGCCAGCAGCCTACCGACAGGGAAGCCTGGAAACACCATATATTTT
v_call: TRBV7-8
d_call: TRBD1
clone_size: NA
j_call: TRBJ1-3

cdr3_aa: CASSSSPPTSGGYNEQFF
cdr3_nt: TGCGCCAGCAGCTCTTCCCCTCCTACTAGCGGGGGATACAATGAGCAGTTCTTC
v_call: TRBV5-1
d_call: TRBD2
clone_size: NA
j_call: TRBJ2-1

cdr3_aa: CASSRGQVRSGANVLTF
cdr3_nt: TGTGCCAGCAGTCGGGGACAGGTTCGGTCTGGGGCCAACGTCCTGACTTTC
v_call: TRBV4-2
d_call: TRBD1
clone_size: NA
j_call: TRBJ2-6

cdr3_aa: CASSLVDSTNEQFF
cdr3_nt: TGTGCCAGCAGCTTAGTCGACAGTACCAATGAGCAGTTCTTC
v_call: TRBV7-3
d_call: NA
clone_size: NA
j_call: TRBJ2-1

cdr3_aa: CASSLGGRGETQYF
cdr3_nt: TGTGCCAGCAGCTTGGGCGGCAGGGGAGAGACCCAGTACTTC
v_call: TRBV5-4
d_call: NA
clone_size: NA
j_call: TRBJ2-5

cdr3_aa: CASSMDRAQTGELFF
cdr3_nt: TGTGCCAGCAGTATGGACAGGGCTCAAACCGGGGAGCTGTTTTTT
v_call: TRBV2
d_call: TRBD1
clone_size: NA
j_call: TRBJ2-2

cdr3_aa: CASSLEGGQETQYF
cdr3_nt: TGTGCCAGCAGCTTGGAGGGGGGGCAAGAGACCCAGTACTTC
v_call: TRBV7-2
d_call: NA
clone_size: many
j_call: TRBJ2-5